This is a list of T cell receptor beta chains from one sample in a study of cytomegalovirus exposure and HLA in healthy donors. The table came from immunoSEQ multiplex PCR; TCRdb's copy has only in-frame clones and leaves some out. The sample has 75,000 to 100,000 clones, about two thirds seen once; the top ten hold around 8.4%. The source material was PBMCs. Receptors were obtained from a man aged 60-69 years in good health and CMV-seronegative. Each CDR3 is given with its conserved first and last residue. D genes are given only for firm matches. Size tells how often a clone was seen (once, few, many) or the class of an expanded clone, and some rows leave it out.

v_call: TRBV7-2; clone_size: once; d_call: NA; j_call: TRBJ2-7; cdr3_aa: CASSAGFYEQYF; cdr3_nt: TGTGCCAGCAGCGCCGGGTTCTACGAGCAGTACTTC
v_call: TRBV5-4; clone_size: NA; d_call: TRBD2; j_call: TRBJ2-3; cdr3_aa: CASSPPAGNTDTQYF; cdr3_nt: TGTGCCAGCAGCCCACCAGCGGGGAACACAGATACGCAGTATTTT
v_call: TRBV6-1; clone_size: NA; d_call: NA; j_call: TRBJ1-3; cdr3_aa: CASISSGNTIYF; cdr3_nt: TGTGCCAGCATCAGTTCTGGAAACACCATATATTTT
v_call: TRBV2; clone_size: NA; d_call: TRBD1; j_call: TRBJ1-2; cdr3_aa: CASSVRQGTHGYTF; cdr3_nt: TGTGCCAGCAGTGTCCGACAGGGGACCCATGGCTACACCTTC
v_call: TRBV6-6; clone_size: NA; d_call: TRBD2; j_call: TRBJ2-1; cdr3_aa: CASSVSGGSHNEQFF; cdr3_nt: TGTGCCAGCAGTGTTAGCGGGGGGAGCCACAATGAGCAGTTCTTC
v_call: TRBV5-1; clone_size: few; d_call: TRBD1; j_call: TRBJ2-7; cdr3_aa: CASSLGRRQGSYSYEQYF; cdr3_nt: TGCGCCAGCAGCTTGGGACGGAGACAGGGCTCTTACTCTTACGAGCAGTACTTC
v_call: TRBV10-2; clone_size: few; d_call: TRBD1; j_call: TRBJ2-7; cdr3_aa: CASSSTTGARYEQYF; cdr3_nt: TGCGCCAGCAGTTCAACAACAGGGGCCCGCTACGAGCAGTACTTC
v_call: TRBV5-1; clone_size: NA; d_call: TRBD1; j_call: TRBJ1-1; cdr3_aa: CASTTGLNTEAFF; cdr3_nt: TGCGCCAGCACGACAGGGCTGAACACTGAAGCTTTCTTT
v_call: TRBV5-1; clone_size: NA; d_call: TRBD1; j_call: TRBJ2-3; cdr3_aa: CASSLRQGAGDTQYF; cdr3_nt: TGCGCCAGCAGCCTTCGACAGGGGGCGGGAGATACGCAGTATTTT
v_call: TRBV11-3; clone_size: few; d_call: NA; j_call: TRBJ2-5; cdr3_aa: CASSLGSGSGETQYF; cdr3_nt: TGTGCCAGCAGCTTGGGGAGTGGGAGTGGCGAGACCCAGTACTTC
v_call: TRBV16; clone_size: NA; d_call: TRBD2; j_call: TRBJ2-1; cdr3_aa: CASSPRLAGARNEQFF; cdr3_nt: TGTGCCAGCAGCCCCCGGCTAGCGGGAGCGAGGAATGAGCAGTTCTTC
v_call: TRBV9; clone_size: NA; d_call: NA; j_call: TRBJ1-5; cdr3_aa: CASSRLGEGQPQHF; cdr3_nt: TGTGCCAGCAGTCGTTTGGGGGAGGGACAGCCCCAGCATTTT
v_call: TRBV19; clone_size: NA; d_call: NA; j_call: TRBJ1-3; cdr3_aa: CASSSGHSGNTIYF; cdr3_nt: TGTGCCAGTAGTAGCGGGCACTCTGGAAACACCATATATTTT
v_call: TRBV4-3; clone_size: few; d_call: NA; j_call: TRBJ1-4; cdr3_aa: CASSSETSNEKLFF; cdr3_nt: TGCGCCAGCAGTTCGGAGACTTCTAATGAAAAACTGTTTTTT
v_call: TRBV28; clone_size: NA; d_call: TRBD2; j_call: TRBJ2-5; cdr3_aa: CATKISGTETQYF; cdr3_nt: TGTGCCACCAAGATCAGCGGGACCGAGACCCAGTACTTC
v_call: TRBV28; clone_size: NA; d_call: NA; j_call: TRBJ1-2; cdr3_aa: CASSPTVYGYTF; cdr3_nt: TGTGCCAGCAGTCCGACAGTTTATGGCTACACCTTC
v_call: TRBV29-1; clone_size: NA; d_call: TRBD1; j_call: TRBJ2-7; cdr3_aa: CSVSGTAHYEQYF; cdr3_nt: TGCAGCGTCTCCGGGACAGCCCACTACGAGCAGTACTTC
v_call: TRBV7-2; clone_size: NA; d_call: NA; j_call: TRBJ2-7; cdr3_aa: CASSLGFGREDEQYF; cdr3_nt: TGTGCCAGCAGCTTAGGTTTCGGACGGGAAGACGAGCAGTACTTC
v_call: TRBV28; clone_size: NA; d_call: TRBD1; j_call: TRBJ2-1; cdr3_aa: CAVLSGDRPYNEQFF; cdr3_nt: TGTGCCGTTTTATCGGGGGACAGGCCCTACAATGAGCAGTTCTTC
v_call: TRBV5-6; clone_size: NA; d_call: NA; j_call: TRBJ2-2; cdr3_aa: CASSLDRNTGELFF; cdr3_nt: TGTGCCAGCAGCTTGGACAGAAACACCGGGGAGCTGTTTTTT
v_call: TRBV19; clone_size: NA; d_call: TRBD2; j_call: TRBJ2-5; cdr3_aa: CASSITGGPVETQYF; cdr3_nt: TGTGCCAGTAGTATAACGGGAGGGCCTGTTGAGACCCAGTACTTC
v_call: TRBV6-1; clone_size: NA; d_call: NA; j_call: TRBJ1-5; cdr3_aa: CASSETVNQPQHF; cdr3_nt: TGTGCCAGCAGTGAAACGGTAAACCAGCCCCAGCATTTT
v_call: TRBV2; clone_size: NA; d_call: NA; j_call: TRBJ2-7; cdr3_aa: CASSEVQGGEQYF; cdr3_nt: TGTGCCAGCAGTGAAGTACAGGGTGGAGAGCAGTACTTC
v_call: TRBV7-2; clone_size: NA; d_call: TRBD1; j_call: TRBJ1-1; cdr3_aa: CASSSRQGVVGTEAFF; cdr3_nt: TGTGCCAGCAGCTCCAGACAGGGGGTTGTGGGGACTGAAGCTTTCTTT
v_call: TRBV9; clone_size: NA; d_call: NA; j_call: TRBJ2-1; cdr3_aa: CASSVDPGYNEQFF; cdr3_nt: TGTGCCAGCAGCGTAGATCCAGGCTACAATGAGCAGTTCTTC
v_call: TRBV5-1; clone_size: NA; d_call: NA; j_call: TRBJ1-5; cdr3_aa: CASSLMGSDQPQHF; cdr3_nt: TGCGCCAGCAGCTTGATGGGCTCAGATCAGCCCCAGCATTTT
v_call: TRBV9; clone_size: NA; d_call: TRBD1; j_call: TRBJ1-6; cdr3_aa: CASSARPDRYSPLHF; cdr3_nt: TGTGCCAGCAGCGCCCGACCGGACAGGTATTCACCCCTCCACTTT
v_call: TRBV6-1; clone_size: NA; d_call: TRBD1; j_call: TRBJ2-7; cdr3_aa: CASSEWTGPLYEQYF; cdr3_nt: TGTGCCAGCAGTGAATGGACAGGGCCCCTCTACGAGCAGTACTTC
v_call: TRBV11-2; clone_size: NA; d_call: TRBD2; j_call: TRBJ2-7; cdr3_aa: CASSIETSGSSYEQYF; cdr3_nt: TGTGCCAGCAGCATCGAGACTAGCGGGAGCTCCTACGAGCAGTACTTC
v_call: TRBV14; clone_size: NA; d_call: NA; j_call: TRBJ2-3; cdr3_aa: CASSQGGLATDTQYF; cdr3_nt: TGTGCCAGCAGCCAAGGAGGATTAGCTACAGATACGCAGTATTTT
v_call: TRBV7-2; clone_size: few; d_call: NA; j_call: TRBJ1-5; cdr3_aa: CASSPDSNQPQHF; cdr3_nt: TGTGCCAGCAGCCCAGATAGCAATCAGCCCCAGCATTTT
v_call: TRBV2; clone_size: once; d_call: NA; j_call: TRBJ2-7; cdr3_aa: CASSEALNNGAYEQYF; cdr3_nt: TGTGCCAGCAGTGAAGCGCTGAATAACGGTGCCTACGAGCAGTACTTC
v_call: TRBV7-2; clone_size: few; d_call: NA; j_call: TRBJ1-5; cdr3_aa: CASSQRSSDQPQHF; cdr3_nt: TGTGCCAGCAGCCAACGGTCCAGCGATCAGCCCCAGCATTTT
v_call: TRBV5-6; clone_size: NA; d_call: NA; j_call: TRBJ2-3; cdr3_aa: CASSSFDTQYF; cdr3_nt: TGTGCCAGCAGCTCCTTTGATACGCAGTATTTT